These 9 T cell receptor beta chains share one sample of origin, sequenced in a study of control samples from healthy donors and cancer patients (dated by TCRdb to 2018 to 2021). Preparation of the library involved the immunoSEQ multiplex PCR assay. Sourced from immuneACCESS, this table was stored by TCRdb with only in-frame sequences that have V and J called. A share of the clones is absent; for the studies checked, an unresolved V gene accounts for under half, and the remainder has no known explanation. In all, the sample holds over 30,000 clones, and approximately 90% of those were seen once. 1.6% of the sample goes to the ten largest clones. Sequenced input: PBMCs. Receptors originate from a middle-aged woman with lung cancer.

V is TRBV5-1 and J is TRBJ2-3; D is undetermined. The CDR3 spans 14 residues. Germline assignment: CDR1 SGHRS and CDR2 YFSETQ. The V end was cut by 4 bases, the J end by 0 bases, with 9 bases between. CDR3 DNA: TGCGCCAGCAGCATATCCTCGAGCACAGATACGCAGTATTTT. It translates to CASSISSSTDTQYF. The variable domain in full, with the rest retrieved from reference TRBV5-1 and TRBJ2-3, is KAGVTQTPRYLIKTRGQQVTLSCSPISGHRSVSWYQQTPGQGLQFLFEYFSETQRNKGNFPGRFSGRQFSNSRSEMNVSTLELGDSALYLCASSISSSTDTQYFGPGTRLTVL.

This clone was counted only a few times. This chain joins TRBV21-1 and TRBJ1-6. TRBV21-1 is listed as a pseudogene. The CDR3 extends over 14 amino acids. The CDR3 spells CASSKAPYRSPLHF. CDR3 DNA: TGTGCCAGCAGCAAAGCTCCTTATAGATCACCCCTCCACTTT.

The chain uses TRBV4-3 and TRBJ1-3; D is uncertain. Germline CDR1 is LGHNA and CDR2 is YSLEER. The CDR3 is 13 amino acids. Trimming stripped 4 bases from V and 2 bases from J, with 6 bases between. DNA for the CDR3: TGCGCCAGCAGCCCGGGGACTGGAAACACCATATATTTT. This codes for CASSPGTGNTIYF.

The chain employs TRBV2 and TRBJ1-5; D possibly corresponds to TRBD1 (5 bases). Trimming removed 5 bases from V and 2 bases from J, with 10 bases in between. This CDR3 has 14 amino acids. Germline CDR1 and CDR2: SNHLY and FYNNEI. CDR3 DNA: TGTGCCAGCAGTTACACAGGAGGCAATCAGCCCCAGCATTTT. It encodes CASSYTGGNQPQHF.

The chain uses TRBV3-1 (or the pseudogene TRBV3-2) and TRBJ2-5; the match to TRBD2 covers 10 bases. The CDR3 totals 15 residues. Per germline, CDR1 LGHDT and CDR2 YNNKEL (reference sequence). The V gene end was trimmed by 4 bases and the J gene end by 1 base; junction bases not matched to a gene: 3. The CDR3 loop reads CASSLRTSGQETQYF. The CDR3 DNA is TGTGCCAGCAGCCTTCGGACTAGCGGCCAAGAGACCCAGTACTTC.

V usage is TRBV28 and J usage is TRBJ2-5; the match to TRBD2 covers 7 bases. The CDR3 spans 13 residues. V lost 6 bases, J lost 5 bases, and 6 bases stayed unmatched. Germline V gene sequence: CDR1 MDHEN, CDR2 SYDVKM. CDR3 bases: TGTGCCAGCAGCCCTGCGGGGGTGGAGACCCAGTACTTC. This encodes CASSPAGVETQYF.

The rearrangement uses TRBV27 and TRBJ1-1, with D unclear. Germline CDR1 reads MNHEY; CDR2 reads SMNVEV (reference sequence). The CDR3 runs to 14 residues. The germline V and J ends were trimmed by 6 bases and 3 bases, with 14 bases remaining between them. The CDR3 nucleotides read TGTGCCAGCAGCTCGGCTGAGAAGCACACTGAAGCTTTCTTT. Translation gives CASSSAEKHTEAFF.

The sample holds one count of this clone. The chain is built from TRBV29-1 and TRBJ2-7; TRBD2 aligns across 16 bases. V dropped 5 bases and J dropped 6; count of bases not matched to a gene: 7. Germline-derived CDR1 and CDR2 are SQVTM and ANQGSEA. The CDR3 is 15 residues long. This CDR3 is CSVQGTSGGASEQYF. CDR3 coding DNA: TGCAGCGTTCAAGGGACTAGCGGGGGGGCTAGCGAGCAGTACTTC.

The rearrangement joins TRBV28 to TRBJ1-4; D may be TRBD1 (5 bases). V lost 6 bases and J lost 2, with 16 bases in between. CDR3 size: 16 residues. The germline V gene has CDR1 MDHEN and CDR2 SYDVKM. CDR3 residues: CASSTTFGATNEKLFF. The CDR3 bases are TGTGCCAGCAGCACGACGTTTGGGGCGACTAATGAAAAACTGTTTTTT.